This passage covers 30 T cell receptor beta chains from one sample sequenced in a study of T-cell memory formation after mild COVID-19. From the 5' RACE reads, TCRdb called clonotypes with MiXCR, one entry per CDR3 protein. The sample carries some 330,000 distinct CDR3 sequences, over 20% recorded once. The material sequenced was PBMCs or a T cell subset sorted from them (not recorded which). These receptors all come from an adult woman who had mild COVID-19 (a few samples of this study predate the infection). Cell type and time point are not known.

The sample holds a few counts of this clonotype. The chain couples TRBV6-5 to TRBJ1-1; D unclear. The V end lost 6 bases, the J end lost 4 bases, and 12 bases lay between the germline ends. Per the germline V gene, CDR1 is MNHEY and CDR2 is SVGAGI. The CDR3 is 13 amino acids. DNA of the CDR3: TGTGCCAGCAGAACCGATGGAGCCACTGAAGCTTTCTTT. It specifies CASRTDGATEAFF.

There are a few counts of this clonotype. J is TRBJ2-5 and V is TRBV20-1; D not resolved. Per germline, CDR1 DFQATT and CDR2 SNEGSKA (reference sequence). This CDR3 contains 12 residues. Between the trimmed V and J ends, which lost 6 bases and 1 base, there was a span of 9 bases. CDR3 amino acids: CSALDPQETQYF. The CDR3 region has the DNA TGCAGTGCCTTGGACCCCCAAGAGACCCAGTACTTC.

The V gene is TRBV4-3, the J gene TRBJ2-2, with 8 bases identical to TRBD2. V gave up 4 bases and J gave up 8 bases; unmatched junction bases: 12. The CDR3 runs to 16 residues. The germline V gene has CDR1 LGHNA and CDR2 YSLEER. The chain's CDR3 is CASSPGGLGSLGELFF. The CDR3 coding sequence is TGCGCCAGCAGCCCCGGGGGACTAGGGTCCTTAGGGGAGCTGTTTTTT.

The chain joins TRBV10-3 to TRBJ1-1; D perhaps matches TRBD1 (5 bases). Germline CDR1 reads ENHRY; CDR2 reads SYGVKD. The CDR3 contains 14 residues. Trimming left V 6 bases short and J 1 base short, with 12 bases between. CDR3 residues: CAISAQESNTEAFF. The CDR3 DNA reads TGTGCCATCAGCGCACAGGAGTCGAACACTGAAGCTTTCTTT.

About this clonotype itself: The junction departs from the called germline gene at one end, perhaps through a read error. The chain combines TRBV9 with TRBJ2-5, with a tentative D call TRBD2 (5 bases). CDR3 length: 14 amino acids. Germline CDR1 SGDLS, CDR2 YYNGEE. CDR3 DNA sequence: TGTGCCAGAAGCGTAGCAGATAGCGTGGAGACCCAGTACTTC. Its protein is CARSVADSVETQYF.

This clonotype was found a few times. V and J are TRBV20-1 and TRBJ2-3, with D maybe TRBD2 (7 bases). The V end lost 0 bases, the J end lost 4 bases, and 17 bases lay between the germline ends. This CDR3 comprises 16 residues. Germline V gene lookup returns CDR1 DFQATT and CDR2 SNEGSKA (reference sequence). The CDR3 sequence: CSARDGGGAGADTQYF. The DNA of the CDR3 is TGCAGTGCTAGAGATGGTGGGGGGGCCGGGGCAGATACGCAGTATTTT.

This clonotype was counted only a few times. The rearrangement joins TRBV7-2 to TRBJ2-7, with 11 bases lining up with TRBD2. V lost 8 bases to trimming and J lost 7 bases; unmatched junction nucleotides: 10. Germline V lookup: CDR1 SGHTA, CDR2 FQGNSA. The CDR3 contains 14 residues. CDR3 bases: TGTGCCAGCGGACCGGGACTAGCGGCTCGGGAGCAGTACTTC. Encoded protein: CASGPGLAAREQYF. Using reference TRBV7-2 and TRBJ2-7 for the parts outside the CDR3, the full variable domain is GAGVSQSPSNKVTEKGKDVELRCDPISGHTALYWYRQSLGQGLEFLIYFQGNSAPDKSGLPSDRFSAERTGGSVSTLTIQRTQQEDSAVYLCASGPGLAAREQYFGPGTRLTVT.

The chain uses TRBV5-1 and TRBJ1-4, with unresolved D. Trimming stripped 4 bases from V and 8 bases from J, with 21 bases between. This CDR3 contains 16 residues. Per germline, CDR1 SGHRS and CDR2 YFSETQ. CDR3 amino acids: CASSPSWTNIAEKLFF. CDR3 sequence (DNA): TGCGCCAGCAGCCCGTCCTGGACTAACATTGCGGAAAAACTGTTTTTT. The complete variable domain, with remaining parts taken from reference TRBV5-1 and TRBJ1-4, reads KAGVTQTPRYLIKTRGQQVTLSCSPISGHRSVSWYQQTPGQGLQFLFEYFSETQRNKGNFPGRFSGRQFSNSRSEMNVSTLELGDSALYLCASSPSWTNIAEKLFFGSGTQLSVL.

This clonotype has only a few counts. V is TRBV7-2 and J is TRBJ1-6; 9 nucleotides match TRBD1. The germline CDR1 and CDR2 sequences are SGHTA and FQGNSA. The CDR3 sequence is 14 residues long. V lost 7 bases to trimming and J lost 7 bases; unmatched junction nucleotides: 5. The DNA of the CDR3 is TGTGCCAGCAACCCCGGGACAGGGAATTCACCCCTCCACTTT. The encoded protein is CASNPGTGNSPLHF.

This clonotype appeared a few times. The rearrangement links TRBV6-1 to TRBJ1-1, with D tentatively TRBD1 (5 bases). The CDR3 runs 17 residues. CDR1 and CDR2 from the germline V gene are MNHNS and SASEGT. V shed 0 bases and J shed 0 bases, with 14 bases lying between them. CDR3 loop: CASSEAQGAGMNTEAFF. CDR3 bases: TGTGCCAGCAGTGAAGCACAAGGGGCAGGGATGAACACTGAAGCTTTCTTT.

This chain links TRBV4-1 with TRBJ2-5, with 14 bases matching TRBD2. Trimming cost V 1 base and J 2 bases; bases outside gene matches: 6. This CDR3 is built from 18 residues. Germline CDR1 reads MGHRA; CDR2 reads YSYEKL. DNA of the CDR3: TGCGCCAGCAGCCAAGGACTAGCGGGGGGGTTCGGGCAAGAGACCCAGTACTTC. Its protein is CASSQGLAGGFGQETQYF.

The chain couples TRBV27 to TRBJ1-1; weak D call: TRBD1 (6 bases). The V end was cut by 7 bases, the J end by 5 bases, with 23 bases between. Germline CDR1 MNHEY, CDR2 SMNVEV (reference sequence). The CDR3 consists of 16 residues. The CDR3 region has the DNA TGTGCCAGCACCACCAGACAGGAACCCGGGGAGACTGAAGCTTTCTTT. As protein: CASTTRQEPGETEAFF.

This chain connects TRBV5-1 to TRBJ1-3; 9 bases line up with TRBD1. The CDR3 length is 15 residues. Germline assignment: CDR1 SGHRS and CDR2 YFSETQ. J gave up 3 bases and V 5 bases, and 6 bases lay outside the gene matches. In nucleotides, the CDR3 is TGCGCCAGCAGGGGGACAGGGCTGTTTGGAAACACCATATATTTT. Translation: CASRGTGLFGNTIYF.

The CDR3 nucleotides are TGCAGCGTTGAATCATGGACTGAAGCTTTCTTT. It codes for CSVESWTEAFF. The rearrangement links TRBV29-1 to TRBJ1-1; no clear D gene. This CDR3 region has 11 residues. CDR1 is SQVTM, CDR2 ANQGSEA, per germline. The germline V and J ends were trimmed by 2 bases and 5 bases, with 6 bases remaining between them.

This clonotype was seen more than once but under ten times. The chain carries TRBV27 and TRBJ2-1, with 11 bases that match TRBD2. Germline V gene lookup returns CDR1 MNHEY and CDR2 SMNVEV (reference sequence). The CDR3 has 15 residues. Germline trimming cut 3 bases from V and 10 bases from J; bases unmatched to any gene: 8. CDR3 nucleotide sequence: TGTGCCAGCAGTTTTTCGCCCGGGACTAGCGGCGAGCAGTTCTTC. Residues: CASSFSPGTSGEQFF.

Only a few counts were recorded for this clonotype. The chain uses TRBV5-1 and TRBJ2-1; possible D gene TRBD1, 6 bases. Germline-derived CDR1 and CDR2 are SGHRS and YFSETQ. The CDR3 totals 14 residues. The germline V and J ends were trimmed by 1 base and 6 bases, with 11 bases remaining between them. The CDR3 protein is CASSLSEGVNEQFF. Here the CDR3 DNA reads TGCGCCAGCAGCTTGTCTGAGGGGGTCAATGAGCAGTTCTTC.

This chain connects TRBV30 to TRBJ2-1; 7 bases map to TRBD1. The CDR3 consists of 15 residues. V lost 3 bases, J lost 5 bases, and 10 bases stayed unmatched. Germline-derived CDR1 and CDR2 are GTSNPN and SVGIG (reference sequence). The CDR3 region has the DNA TGTGCCTGGAGGGAGACAGGGTCGAAGAACAATGAGCAGTTCTTC. It yields the protein CAWRETGSKNNEQFF.

This clonotype was counted a few times. The chain has TRBV24-1 and TRBJ2-4; the match to TRBD2 covers 9 bases. V gave up 4 bases and J gave up 13 bases; unmatched junction bases: 7. This CDR3 comprises 13 residues. CDR1 and CDR2 (germline): KGHDR, SFDVKD. CDR3 sequence reads: CATSDLGTSRQYF. CDR3 sequence (DNA): TGTGCCACCAGTGACCTCGGGACTAGCAGGCAGTACTTC.

The chain joins TRBV6-1 to TRBJ1-6, with 10 nucleotides matching TRBD1. The length of the CDR3 is 16 residues. The germline gives CDR1 MNHNS, CDR2 SASEGT. The junction had 4 bases not matched to a gene; V was cut back by 8 bases and J by 0 bases. CDR3 DNA sequence: TGTGCCAGCCGAAGGACAGGGGGCTCCTATAATTCACCCCTCCACTTT. It specifies CASRRTGGSYNSPLHF.

The chain employs TRBV7-2 and TRBJ2-1; either TRBD1 or TRBD2 may fit D (5 bases each). Germline assignment: CDR1 SGHTA and CDR2 FQGNSA. Between the trimmed V and J ends, which lost 5 bases and 7 bases, there was a span of 9 bases. CDR3 length: 12 amino acids. CDR3 in amino acids: CASSEGMNEQFF. The CDR3 nucleotides are TGTGCCAGCAGCGAGGGGATGAATGAGCAGTTCTTC.

The V and J genes are TRBV5-4 and TRBJ2-7; TRBD2 agrees at 8 bases. Trimming took 4 bases from V and 3 from J; bases not matched to a gene: 9. The CDR3 totals 15 residues. CDR1 and CDR2 (germline): SGHNT, YYREEE (reference sequence). The CDR3 loop reads CASSPAGGGVYEQYF. The CDR3 DNA reads TGTGCCAGCAGCCCGGCCGGGGGGGGAGTCTACGAGCAGTACTTC.

This clonotype was seen only a few times. This chain links TRBV20-1 with TRBJ2-1, with D hard to call. The V and J ends lost 2 bases and 6 bases respectively, with 14 bases between them. The V gene's germline CDR1 is DFQATT and CDR2 SNEGSKA (reference sequence). This CDR3 is built from 14 residues. CDR3 region: CSARKAESPNEQFF. CDR3 sequence (DNA): TGCAGTGCTAGAAAGGCAGAGTCCCCCAATGAGCAGTTCTTC.

V gene TRBV19 combines with J gene TRBJ2-7; D possibly corresponds to TRBD1 (5 bases). The CDR3 is 14 amino acids. Germline values: CDR1 LNHDA, CDR2 SQIVND (reference sequence). The V end was cut by 8 bases, the J end by 0 bases, with 14 bases between. The CDR3 coding sequence is TGTGCCAGTGAGAAACAGGTCGGCTCCTACGAGCAGTACTTC. The encoded protein is CASEKQVGSYEQYF. Variable domain in full (rest from reference TRBV19 and TRBJ2-7): DGGITQSPKYLFRKEGQNVTLSCEQNLNHDAMYWYRQDPGQGLRLIYYSQIVNDFQKGDIAEGYSVSREKKESFPLTVTSAQKNPTAFYLCASEKQVGSYEQYFGPGTRLTVT.

This clonotype was found a few times. The rearrangement uses TRBV12-3 or TRBV12-4 and TRBJ2-5; D uncertain. This CDR3 spans 13 amino acids. Trimming pared 3 bases from V and 5 bases from J, leaving 10 bases between. CDR3 loop: CASSFRPRETQYF. In nucleotides, the CDR3 is TGTGCCAGCAGTTTCCGCCCCAGGGAGACCCAGTACTTC.

This chain joins TRBV30 and TRBJ2-1, with D tentatively TRBD2 (7 bases). Looked up from germline, CDR1 is GTSNPN and CDR2 is SVGIG (reference sequence). With 4 bases removed from V and 8 bases from J, the gap between germline ends came to 15 bases. CDR3 length: 13 amino acids. The CDR3 bases are TGTGCCTGGAACCCAGGGGCGGGGGATGAGCAGTTCTTC. Translated, it gives CAWNPGAGDEQFF.

The chain uses TRBV6-5 and TRBJ1-2, with a weak D call TRBD1 (5 bases). Trimming cost V 3 bases and J 8 bases, with 10 bases left between them. CDR3 length: 12 residues. Per the germline V gene, CDR1 is MNHEY and CDR2 is SVGAGI. CDR3 bases: TGTGCCAGCAGTTATCCGGGGCAGGGCTACACCTTC. Amino acids: CASSYPGQGYTF.

In this sample, this clonotype turned up a few times. The chain is built from TRBV28 and TRBJ2-2; no clear D gene. Germline values: CDR1 MDHEN, CDR2 SYDVKM. V shed 6 bases and J shed 0 bases, with 23 bases lying between them. The CDR3 loop spans 19 amino acids. The CDR3 protein is CASSFWAILLPTNTGELFF. CDR3 DNA sequence: TGTGCCAGCAGCTTTTGGGCAATCCTGTTGCCCACGAACACCGGGGAGCTGTTTTTT.

This clonotype was observed a handful of times. This sequence joins TRBV7-2 and TRBJ2-3; TRBD2 matches at 8 bases. V shed 4 bases and J 2 bases; nucleotides not matched to a gene: 11. From germline, CDR1 is SGHTA and CDR2 FQGNSA. The CDR3 spans 17 residues. CDR3 coding DNA: TGTGCCAGCAGCTCCCCCGTCCGGGGGGGTCTCACAGATACGCAGTATTTT. Its translation: CASSSPVRGGLTDTQYF. Drawing the rest from reference TRBV7-2 and TRBJ2-3, the complete variable domain is GAGVSQSPSNKVTEKGKDVELRCDPISGHTALYWYRQSLGQGLEFLIYFQGNSAPDKSGLPSDRFSAERTGGSVSTLTIQRTQQEDSAVYLCASSSPVRGGLTDTQYFGPGTRLTVL.

This chain connects TRBV5-1 to TRBJ2-7, with TRBD1 identical over 11 bases. V lost 5 bases and J lost 2; bases outside the gene matches: 6. The length of the CDR3 is 15 residues. Germline CDR1 and CDR2: SGHRS and YFSETQ. This CDR3 is CASRMGQGGPYEQYF. As DNA, the CDR3 is TGCGCCAGCAGAATGGGACAGGGGGGACCCTACGAGCAGTACTTC.

The chain recombines TRBV29-1 with TRBJ2-1; D may be TRBD2 (6 bases). Trimming pared 1 base from V and 0 bases from J, leaving 10 bases between. CDR1 and CDR2 (germline): SQVTM, ANQGSEA. The CDR3 has 15 amino acids. CDR3 region: CSVEVRGNSYNEQFF. The CDR3, as DNA: TGCAGCGTTGAAGTCCGGGGGAACTCCTACAATGAGCAGTTCTTC.